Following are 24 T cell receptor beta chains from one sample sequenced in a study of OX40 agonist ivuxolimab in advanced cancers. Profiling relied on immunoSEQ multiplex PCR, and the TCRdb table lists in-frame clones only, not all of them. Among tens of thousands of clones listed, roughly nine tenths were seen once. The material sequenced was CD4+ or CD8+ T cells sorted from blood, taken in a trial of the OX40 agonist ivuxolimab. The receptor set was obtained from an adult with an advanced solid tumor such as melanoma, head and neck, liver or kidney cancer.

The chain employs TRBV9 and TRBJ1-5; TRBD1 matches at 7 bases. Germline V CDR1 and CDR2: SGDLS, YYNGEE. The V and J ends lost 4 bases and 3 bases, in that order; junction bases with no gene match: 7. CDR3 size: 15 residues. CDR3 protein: CASSPRQGDNQPQHF. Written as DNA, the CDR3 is TGTGCCAGCAGCCCGAGACAGGGTGACAATCAGCCCCAGCATTTT. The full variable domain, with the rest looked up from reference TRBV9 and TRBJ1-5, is DSGVTQTPKHLITATGQRVTLRCSPRSGDLSVYWYQQSLDQGLQFLIQYYNGEERAKGNILERFSAQQFPDLHSELNLSSLELGDSALYFCASSPRQGDNQPQHFGDGTRLSIL.

In nucleotides, the CDR3 is TGCGCCAGCAGCTTGGACGTACTGGTTGCAACCCCGGCGGGGGACGAGCAGTACTTC. It specifies CASSLDVLVATPAGDEQYF. The chain links TRBV5-1 to TRBJ2-7; 7 bases fit TRBD2. The CDR3 length is 19 residues. J lost 5 bases, V lost 0 bases, and 20 bases had no gene match. Germline V CDR1 and CDR2: SGHRS, YFSETQ.

The CDR3 reads CASSPYDRDDGELFF. CDR3 DNA sequence: TGTGCCAGCAGCCCCTACGACAGGGATGACGGGGAGCTGTTTTTT. The chain combines TRBV27 with TRBJ2-2; TRBD1 agrees at 7 bases. Trimming took 6 bases from V and 7 from J; bases not matched to a gene: 11. Looked up from germline, CDR1 is MNHEY and CDR2 is SMNVEV (reference sequence). The CDR3 is made up of 15 amino acids.

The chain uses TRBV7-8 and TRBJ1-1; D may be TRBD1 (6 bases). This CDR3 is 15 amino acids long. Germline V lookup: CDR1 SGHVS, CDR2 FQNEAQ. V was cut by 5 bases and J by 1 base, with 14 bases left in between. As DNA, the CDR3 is TGTGCCAGCAGCCAGCAGAGGACAGCGAACACTGAAGCTTTCTTT. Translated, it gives CASSQQRTANTEAFF. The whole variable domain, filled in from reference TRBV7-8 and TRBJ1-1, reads GAGVSQSPRYKVAKRGQDVALRCDPISGHVSLFWYQQALGQGPEFLTYFQNEAQLDKSGLPSDRFFAERPEGSVSTLKIQRTQQEDSAVYLCASSQQRTANTEAFFGQGTRLTVV.

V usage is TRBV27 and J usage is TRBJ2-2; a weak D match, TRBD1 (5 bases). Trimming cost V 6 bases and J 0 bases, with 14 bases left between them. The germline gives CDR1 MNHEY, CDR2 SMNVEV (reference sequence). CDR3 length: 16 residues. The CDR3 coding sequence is TGTGCCAGCAGCCACCTGGACAACCCGAACACCGGGGAGCTGTTTTTT. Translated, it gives CASSHLDNPNTGELFF.

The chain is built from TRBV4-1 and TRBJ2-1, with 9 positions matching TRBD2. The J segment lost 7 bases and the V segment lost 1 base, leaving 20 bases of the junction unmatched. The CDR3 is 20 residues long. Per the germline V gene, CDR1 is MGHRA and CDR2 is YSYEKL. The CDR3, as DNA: TGCGCCAGCAGCCAAGTAATAGGTAGCGGGAGCTTTTCTTACGGGAATGAGCAGTTCTTC. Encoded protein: CASSQVIGSGSFSYGNEQFF.

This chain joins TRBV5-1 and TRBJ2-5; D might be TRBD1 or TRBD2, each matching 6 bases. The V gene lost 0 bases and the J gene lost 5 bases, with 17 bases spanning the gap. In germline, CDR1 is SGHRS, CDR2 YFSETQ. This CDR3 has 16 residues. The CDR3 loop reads CASSLVSGGRPETQYF. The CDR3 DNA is TGCGCCAGCAGCTTGGTTAGTGGGGGGCGCCCCGAGACCCAGTACTTC.

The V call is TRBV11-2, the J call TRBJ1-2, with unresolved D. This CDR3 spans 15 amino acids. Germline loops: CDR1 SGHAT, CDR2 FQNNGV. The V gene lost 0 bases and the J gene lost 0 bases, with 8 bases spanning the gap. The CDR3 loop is CASSLDLETNYGYTF. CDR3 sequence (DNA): TGTGCCAGCAGCTTAGATCTAGAGACTAACTATGGCTACACCTTC.

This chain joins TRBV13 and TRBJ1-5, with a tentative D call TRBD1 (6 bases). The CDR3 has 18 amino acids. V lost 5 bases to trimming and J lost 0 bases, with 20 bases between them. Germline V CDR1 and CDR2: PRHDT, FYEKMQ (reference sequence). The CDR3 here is CASSQRMGRGLSNQPQHF. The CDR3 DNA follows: TGTGCCAGCAGCCAGCGAATGGGCAGGGGACTTAGCAATCAGCCCCAGCATTTT.

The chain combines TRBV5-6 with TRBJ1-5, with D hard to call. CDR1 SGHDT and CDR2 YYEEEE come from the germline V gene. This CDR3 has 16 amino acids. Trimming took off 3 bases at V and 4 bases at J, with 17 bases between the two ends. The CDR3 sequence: CASSSSSGVWNQPQHF. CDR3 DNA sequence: TGTGCCAGCAGCTCAAGTTCTGGGGTCTGGAATCAGCCCCAGCATTTT.

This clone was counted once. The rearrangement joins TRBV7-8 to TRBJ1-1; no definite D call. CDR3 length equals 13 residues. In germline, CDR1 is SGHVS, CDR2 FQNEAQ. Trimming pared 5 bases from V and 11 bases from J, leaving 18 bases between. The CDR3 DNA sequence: TGTGCCAGCAGCCAAAGTCCTCGGGATCGGGCTTTCTTT. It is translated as CASSQSPRDRAFF.

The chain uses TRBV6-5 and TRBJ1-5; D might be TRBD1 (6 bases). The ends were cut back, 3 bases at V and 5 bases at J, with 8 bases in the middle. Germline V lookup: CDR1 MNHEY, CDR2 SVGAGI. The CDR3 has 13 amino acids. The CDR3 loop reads CASSYGGHQPQHF. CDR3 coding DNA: TGTGCCAGCAGTTATGGGGGGCATCAGCCCCAGCATTTT.

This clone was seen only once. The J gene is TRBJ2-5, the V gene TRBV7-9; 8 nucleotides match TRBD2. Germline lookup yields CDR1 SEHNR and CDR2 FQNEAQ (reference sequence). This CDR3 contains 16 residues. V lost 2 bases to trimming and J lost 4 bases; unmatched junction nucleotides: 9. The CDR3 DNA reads TGTGCCAGCAGCTTAAGATACGGGGGGGCCCCAGAGACCCAGTACTTC. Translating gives CASSLRYGGAPETQYF. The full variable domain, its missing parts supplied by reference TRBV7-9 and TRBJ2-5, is DTGVSQNPRHKITKRGQNVTFRCDPISEHNRLYWYRQTLGQGPEFLTYFQNEAQLEKSRLLSDRFSAERPKGSFSTLEIQRTEQGDSAMYLCASSLRYGGAPETQYFGPGTRLLVL.

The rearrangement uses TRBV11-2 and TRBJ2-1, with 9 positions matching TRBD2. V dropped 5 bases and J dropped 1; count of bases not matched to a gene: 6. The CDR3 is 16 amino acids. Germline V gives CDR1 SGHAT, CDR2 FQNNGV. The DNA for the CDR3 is TGTGCCAGCAGCCCCAGTAGCGGGAGATCCTACAATGAGCAGTTCTTC. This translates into CASSPSSGRSYNEQFF.

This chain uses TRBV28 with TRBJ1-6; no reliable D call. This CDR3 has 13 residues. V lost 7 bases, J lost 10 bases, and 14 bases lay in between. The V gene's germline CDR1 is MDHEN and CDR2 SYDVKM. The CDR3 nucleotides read TGTGCCAGCACCGAAGTAGTGTCGTCACCCCTCCACTTT. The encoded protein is CASTEVVSSPLHF.

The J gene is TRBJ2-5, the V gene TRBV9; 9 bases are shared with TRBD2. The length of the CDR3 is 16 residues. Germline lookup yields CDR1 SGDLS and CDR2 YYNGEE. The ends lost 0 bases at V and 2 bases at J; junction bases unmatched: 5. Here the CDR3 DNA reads TGTGCCAGCAGCGTAGTGGCGCGGGGGGGGCAAGAGACCCAGTACTTC. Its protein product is CASSVVARGGQETQYF.

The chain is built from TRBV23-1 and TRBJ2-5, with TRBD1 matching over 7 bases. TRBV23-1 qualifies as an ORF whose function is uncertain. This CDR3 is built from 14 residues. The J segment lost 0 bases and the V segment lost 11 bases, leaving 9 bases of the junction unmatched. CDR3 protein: CAFGTEKYQETQYF. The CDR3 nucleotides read TGCGCCTTTGGGACAGAGAAGTACCAAGAGACCCAGTACTTC.

This chain's CDR3 is CASSEFTSGNPYEQYF. The CDR3 region has the DNA TGTGCCAGCAGTGAGTTTACTAGCGGGAACCCCTACGAGCAGTACTTC. The chain recombines TRBV2 with TRBJ2-7; 10 bases fit TRBD2. Germline V CDR1 and CDR2: SNHLY, FYNNEI. This CDR3 has 16 amino acids. V lost 3 bases, J lost 2 bases, and 7 bases stayed unmatched.

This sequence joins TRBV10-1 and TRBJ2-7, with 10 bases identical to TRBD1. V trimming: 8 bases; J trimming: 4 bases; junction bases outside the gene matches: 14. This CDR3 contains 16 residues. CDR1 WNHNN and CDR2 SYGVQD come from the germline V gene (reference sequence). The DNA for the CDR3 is TGCGCCAGCTCGGACCGGGGACAGGGGTTGGTGTACGAGCAGTACGTC. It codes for CASSDRGQGLVYEQYV.

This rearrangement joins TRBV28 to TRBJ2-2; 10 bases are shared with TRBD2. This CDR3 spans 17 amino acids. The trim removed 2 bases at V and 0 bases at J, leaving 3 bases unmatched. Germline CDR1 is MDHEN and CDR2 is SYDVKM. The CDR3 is CASSLLLAGTNTGELFF. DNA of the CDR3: TGTGCCAGCAGTTTACTACTAGCGGGGACGAACACCGGGGAGCTGTTTTTT. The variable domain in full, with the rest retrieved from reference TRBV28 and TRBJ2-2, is DVKVTQSSRYLVKRTGEKVFLECVQDMDHENMFWYRQDPGLGLRLIYFSYDVKMKEKGDIPEGYSVSREKKERFSLILESASTNQTSMYLCASSLLLAGTNTGELFFGEGSRLTVL.

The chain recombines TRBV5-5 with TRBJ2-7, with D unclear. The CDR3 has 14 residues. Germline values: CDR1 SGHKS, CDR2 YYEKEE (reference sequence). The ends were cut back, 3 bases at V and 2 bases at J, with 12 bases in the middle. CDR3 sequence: CASSYGDKTYEQYV. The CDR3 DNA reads TGTGCCAGCAGCTATGGAGACAAGACCTACGAGCAGTACGTC.

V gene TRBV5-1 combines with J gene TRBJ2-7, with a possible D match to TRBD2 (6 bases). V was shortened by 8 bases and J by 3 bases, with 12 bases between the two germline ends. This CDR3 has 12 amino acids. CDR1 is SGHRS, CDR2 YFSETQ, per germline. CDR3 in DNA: TGCGCCAGTACTAGCTTCGACTACGAGCAGTACTTC. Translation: CASTSFDYEQYF.

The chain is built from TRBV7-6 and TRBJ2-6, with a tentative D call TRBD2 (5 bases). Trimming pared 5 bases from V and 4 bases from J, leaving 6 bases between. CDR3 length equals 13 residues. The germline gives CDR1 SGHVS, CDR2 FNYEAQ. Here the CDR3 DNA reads TGTGCCAGCAGCCCGGGAGGGGCCAACGTCCTGACTTTC. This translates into CASSPGGANVLTF. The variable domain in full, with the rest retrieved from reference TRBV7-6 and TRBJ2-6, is GAGVSQSPRYKVTKRGQDVALRCDPISGHVSLYWYRQALGQGPEFLTYFNYEAQQDKSGLPNDRFSAERPEGSISTLTIQRTEQRDSAMYRCASSPGGANVLTFGAGSRLTVL.

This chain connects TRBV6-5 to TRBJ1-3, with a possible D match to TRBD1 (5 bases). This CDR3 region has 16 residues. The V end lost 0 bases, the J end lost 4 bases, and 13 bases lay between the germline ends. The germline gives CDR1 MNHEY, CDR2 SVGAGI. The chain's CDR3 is CASSYSSEGSGNTIYF. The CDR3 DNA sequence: TGTGCCAGCAGTTACTCCTCCGAGGGGTCAGGAAACACCATATATTTT.